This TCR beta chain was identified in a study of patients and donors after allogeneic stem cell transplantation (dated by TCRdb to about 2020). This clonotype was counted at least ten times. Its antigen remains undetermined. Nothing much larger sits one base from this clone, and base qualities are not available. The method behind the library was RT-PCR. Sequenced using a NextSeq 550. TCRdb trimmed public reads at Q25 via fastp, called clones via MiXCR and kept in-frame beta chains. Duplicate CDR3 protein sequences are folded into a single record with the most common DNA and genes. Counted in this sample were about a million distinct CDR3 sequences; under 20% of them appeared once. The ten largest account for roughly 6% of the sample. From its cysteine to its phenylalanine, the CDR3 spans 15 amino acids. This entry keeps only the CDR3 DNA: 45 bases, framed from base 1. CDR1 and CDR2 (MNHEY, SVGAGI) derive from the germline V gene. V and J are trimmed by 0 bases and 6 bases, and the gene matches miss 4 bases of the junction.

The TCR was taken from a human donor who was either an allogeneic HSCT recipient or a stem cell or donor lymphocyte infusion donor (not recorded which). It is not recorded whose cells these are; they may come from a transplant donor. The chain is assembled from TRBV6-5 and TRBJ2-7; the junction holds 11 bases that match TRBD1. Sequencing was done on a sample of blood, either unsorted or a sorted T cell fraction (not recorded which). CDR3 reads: CASSYSGTGGGEQYF. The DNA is TGTGCCAGCAGTTACTCCGGGACAGGGGGAGGCGAGCAGTACTTC.